Detailed here is one T cell receptor beta chain. This CDR3 has 12 residues. Germline loops: CDR1 SEHNR, CDR2 FQNEAQ (reference sequence). The ends were cut back, 3 bases at V and 5 bases at J, with 7 bases in the middle. The data were taken from a study of T cell responses to AZD1222 COVID-19 vaccine. Clones were sequenced by immunoSEQ multiplex PCR, and TCRdb holds only the in-frame ones, with some missing. The data hold around 100,000 clones, with around 94% observed a single time. The rearrangement uses TRBV7-9 and TRBJ1-2, with D possibly matching TRBD1 (5 bases). This sequence was found in an adult in good health. The material sequenced was peripheral blood, taken on day 0 of AZD1222 vaccination. Here the CDR3 DNA reads TGTGCCAGCAGCTTTGGGGGATATGGCTACACCTTC. It codes for CASSFGGYGYTF. Based on the CDR3 plus reference TRBV7-9 and TRBJ1-2, the full variable domain is DTGVSQNPRHKITKRGQNVTFRCDPISEHNRLYWYRQTLGQGPEFLTYFQNEAQLEKSRLLSDRFSAERPKGSFSTLEIQRTEQGDSAMYLCASSFGGYGYTFGSGTRLTVV.